The 18 T cell receptor beta chains presented below share a single source sample, sequenced in a study of blood T cell repertoires in COVID-19. Profiled with immunoSEQ multiplex PCR; TCRdb holds only in-frame clones, not every one. The sample consists of 200,000 to 250,000 clones, 85% to 90% of them appearing once. Source material: peripheral blood. These receptors were taken from a man aged 25-40 years with COVID-19, enrolled during active disease.

This clone was seen repeatedly, ten times or more. In nucleotides, the CDR3 is TGTGCCAGCAGCTCCCGAACAGGGGCGCCGTACACTGAAGCTTTCTTT. It yields the protein CASSSRTGAPYTEAFF. This chain joins TRBV11-1 and TRBJ1-1; 7 nucleotides align to TRBD1. The J segment lost 3 bases and the V segment lost 4 bases, leaving 11 bases of the junction unmatched. The germline V gene encodes CDR1 SGHAT and CDR2 FQDESV (reference sequence). This CDR3 spans 16 amino acids.

This clone appeared a single time. V is TRBV7-9 and J is TRBJ2-7, with TRBD1 matching over 8 bases. Germline assignment: CDR1 SEHNR and CDR2 FQNEAQ (reference sequence). V lost 4 bases to trimming and J lost 7 bases; unmatched junction nucleotides: 9. The CDR3 sequence is 14 residues long. DNA for the CDR3: TGTGCCAGCAGCTCCACAGGGGGATCGGGGGAGCAGTACTTC. Its translation: CASSSTGGSGEQYF.

The chain carries TRBV5-5 and TRBJ2-7; TRBD2 aligns across 12 bases. This CDR3 is built from 17 residues. The junction had 9 bases not matched to a gene; V was cut back by 2 bases and J by 3 bases. Germline CDR1 and CDR2: SGHKS and YYEKEE (reference sequence). CDR3 region: CASSFPRGLAGRYEQYF. The CDR3 DNA reads TGTGCCAGCAGCTTCCCCCGGGGACTAGCGGGCCGCTACGAGCAGTACTTC.

The V and J genes are TRBV7-3 and TRBJ2-3; the match to TRBD1 covers 7 bases. J was trimmed by 4 bases and V by 2 bases; bases with no gene match: 6. The germline V gene has CDR1 SGHTA and CDR2 FQGTGA. This CDR3 is built from 15 residues. The DNA for the CDR3 is TGTGCCAGCAGCTTACAACCGACAGGGTCAGATACGCAGTATTTT. Translation: CASSLQPTGSDTQYF.

J is TRBJ1-2 and V is TRBV2; D may be TRBD1 (5 bases). With 7 bases removed from V and 4 bases from J, the gap between germline ends came to 10 bases. This CDR3 has 12 amino acids. Looked up from germline, CDR1 is SNHLY and CDR2 is FYNNEI. This chain's CDR3 is CASTPQGYGYTF. In nucleotides, the CDR3 is TGTGCCAGCACCCCCCAGGGCTATGGCTACACCTTC. Full variable domain (remainder filled in from reference TRBV2 and TRBJ1-2): EPEVTQTPSHQVTQMGQEVILRCVPISNHLYFYWYRQILGQKVEFLVSFYNNEISEKSEIFDDQFSVERPDGSNFTLKIRSTKLEDSAMYFCASTPQGYGYTFGSGTRLTVV.

The chain is built from TRBV9 and TRBJ1-1, with 11 bases fitting TRBD1. The V and J ends lost 3 bases and 4 bases, in that order; junction bases with no gene match: 17. Germline V gives CDR1 SGDLS, CDR2 YYNGEE. The CDR3 is 19 residues long. The CDR3 bases are TGTGCCAGCAGCGCTGGACAGGGGGCTTTCTTTTCCGGAGGCACTGAAGCTTTCTTT. Translating it yields CASSAGQGAFFSGGTEAFF. The full variable domain, with the rest looked up from reference TRBV9 and TRBJ1-1, is DSGVTQTPKHLITATGQRVTLRCSPRSGDLSVYWYQQSLDQGLQFLIQYYNGEERAKGNILERFSAQQFPDLHSELNLSSLELGDSALYFCASSAGQGAFFSGGTEAFFGQGTRLTVV.

This chain uses TRBV5-1 with TRBJ1-1; the D is unclear. This CDR3 is 14 amino acids long. Trimming stripped 5 bases from V and 0 bases from J, with 11 bases between. Per the germline V gene, CDR1 is SGHRS and CDR2 is YFSETQ. Here the CDR3 DNA reads TGCGCCAGCAGTATCGGGGTCATGAACACTGAAGCTTTCTTT. It specifies CASSIGVMNTEAFF.

V and J are TRBV6-5 and TRBJ1-5, with D perhaps TRBD1 (6 bases). Trimming left V 6 bases short and J 5 bases short, with 14 bases between. The length of the CDR3 is 14 residues. Germline V CDR1 and CDR2: MNHEY, SVGAGI. CDR3 in DNA: TGTGCCAGCAGGCCCCACAGGGTTGATCAGCCCCAGCATTTT. Residues: CASRPHRVDQPQHF.

The V call is TRBV6-5, the J call TRBJ1-1; D remains unclear. V was trimmed by 5 bases and J by 4 bases, leaving 14 bases between them. The germline gives CDR1 MNHEY, CDR2 SVGAGI. The CDR3 is made up of 14 amino acids. CDR3 sequence: CASSPLPGATEAFF. As DNA, the CDR3 is TGTGCCAGCAGTCCTCTCCCGGGAGCCACTGAAGCTTTCTTT.

The V gene is TRBV5-1, the J gene TRBJ2-7; maybe TRBD1 (6 bases). Germline CDR1 SGHRS, CDR2 YFSETQ. V lost 5 bases and J 3 bases, leaving 15 bases between the germline ends. This CDR3 comprises 14 residues. CDR3 region: CASSFGTPIYEQYF. Written as DNA, the CDR3 is TGCGCCAGCAGTTTCGGGACACCTATCTACGAGCAGTACTTC.

This chain joins TRBV19 and TRBJ2-7; a possible D gene is TRBD1 (5 bases). The V end was cut by 5 bases, the J end by 0 bases, with 14 bases between. Germline loops: CDR1 LNHDA, CDR2 SQIVND (reference sequence). The CDR3 is made up of 15 amino acids. CDR3 sequence reads: CASSLVGASSYEQYF. The CDR3 nucleotides read TGTGCCAGTAGTTTAGTAGGGGCGAGCTCCTACGAGCAGTACTTC. The complete variable domain, with remaining parts taken from reference TRBV19 and TRBJ2-7, reads DGGITQSPKYLFRKEGQNVTLSCEQNLNHDAMYWYRQDPGQGLRLIYYSQIVNDFQKGDIAEGYSVSREKKESFPLTVTSAQKNPTAFYLCASSLVGASSYEQYFGPGTRLTVT.

This chain joins TRBV7-6 and TRBJ2-2; D unresolved. Trimming shortened V by 3 bases and J by 6 bases, and 5 bases separated the two germline ends. This CDR3 is built from 12 residues. Germline CDR1 and CDR2: SGHVS and FNYEAQ. The CDR3 protein is CASSFPAGELFF. The CDR3, as DNA: TGTGCCAGCAGCTTCCCGGCCGGGGAGCTGTTTTTT. Filled out from reference TRBV7-6 and TRBJ2-2, the complete variable domain reads GAGVSQSPRYKVTKRGQDVALRCDPISGHVSLYWYRQALGQGPEFLTYFNYEAQQDKSGLPNDRFSAERPEGSISTLTIQRTEQRDSAMYRCASSFPAGELFFGEGSRLTVL.

The rearrangement links TRBV7-9 to TRBJ1-4; no definite D call. The CDR3 consists of 15 residues. Germline CDR1 reads SEHNR; CDR2 reads FQNEAQ (reference sequence). V lost 0 bases to trimming and J lost 2 bases, with 7 bases between them. CDR3: CASSLASETNEKLFF. In DNA form, the CDR3 reads TGTGCCAGCAGCTTAGCGTCGGAGACTAATGAAAAACTGTTTTTT.

The table lists this clone with a count of one. The rearrangement uses TRBV4-3 and TRBJ2-2; D ambiguous. The CDR3 is 16 amino acids. V lost 4 bases and J 0 bases, leaving 12 bases between the germline ends. Germline V gene data show CDR1 as LGHNA and CDR2 as YSLEER. CDR3 protein: CASSRTTKTNTGELFF. In nucleotides, the CDR3 is TGCGCCAGCAGCCGCACAACGAAGACGAACACCGGGGAGCTGTTTTTT.

The V gene is TRBV28, the J gene TRBJ1-2; perhaps TRBD1 as D (5 bases). From germline, CDR1 is MDHEN and CDR2 SYDVKM. V was clipped by 2 bases and J by 7 bases, with 17 bases between them. The CDR3 has 15 amino acids. The CDR3 sequence: CASSLPYRSTVGYTF. The CDR3 DNA is TGTGCCAGCAGTTTACCTTACAGGAGCACCGTTGGCTACACCTTC.

This chain uses TRBV10-3 with TRBJ1-5; TRBD1 might be the D (6 bases). CDR1 and CDR2 (germline): ENHRY, SYGVKD. The CDR3 runs 15 residues. Trimming took off 6 bases at V and 4 bases at J, with 16 bases between the two ends. CDR3 sequence reads: CAISASSRGNQPQHF. CDR3 coding DNA: TGTGCCATCAGCGCATCCTCCAGGGGAAATCAGCCCCAGCATTTT.

The sample holds a few counts of this clone. V and J are TRBV27 and TRBJ2-7, with a weak D call TRBD2 (5 bases). CDR3 length: 13 residues. V lost 2 bases and J 6 bases, leaving 11 bases between the germline ends. Germline lookup yields CDR1 MNHEY and CDR2 SMNVEV (reference sequence). CDR3 protein: CASSLRGEGEQYF. CDR3 coding DNA: TGTGCCAGCAGTTTACGGGGAGAAGGCGAGCAGTACTTC.

This chain uses TRBV19 with TRBJ2-1; D not certain. Trimming took off 3 bases at V and 6 bases at J, with 12 bases between the two ends. CDR3 length equals 14 residues. Germline V gives CDR1 LNHDA, CDR2 SQIVND (reference sequence). CDR3 residues: CASSIGTVFNEQFF. CDR3 coding DNA: TGTGCCAGTAGTATTGGTACAGTTTTCAATGAGCAGTTCTTC.